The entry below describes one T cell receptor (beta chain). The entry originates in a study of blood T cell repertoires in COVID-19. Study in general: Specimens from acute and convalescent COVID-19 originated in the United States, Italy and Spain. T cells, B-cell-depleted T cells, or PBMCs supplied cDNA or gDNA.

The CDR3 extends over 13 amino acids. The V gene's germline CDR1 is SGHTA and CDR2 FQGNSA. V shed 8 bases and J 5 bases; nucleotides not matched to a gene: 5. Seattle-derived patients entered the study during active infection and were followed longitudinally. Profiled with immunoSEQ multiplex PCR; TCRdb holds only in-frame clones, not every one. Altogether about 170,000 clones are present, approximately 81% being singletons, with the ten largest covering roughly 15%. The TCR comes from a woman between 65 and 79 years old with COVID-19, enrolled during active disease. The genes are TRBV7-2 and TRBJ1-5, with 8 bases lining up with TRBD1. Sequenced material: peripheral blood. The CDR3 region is CASSDRGYQPQHF. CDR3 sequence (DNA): TGTGCCAGCTCCGACAGGGGTTATCAGCCCCAGCATTTT.